Shown below are 29 T cell receptor beta chains from a single sample sequenced in a study of T cell repertoires in cytomegalovirus infection (dated by TCRdb to the late 2010s). The antigens these receptors bind are not known. The intended sense of this specimen's treatment or condition label: in vitro stimulation with specific CMV peptide epitopes to enrich CMV-specific T cells. Sequencing was carried out with an Illumina HiSeq 1500. The raw public data were reprocessed by TCRdb itself: fastp quality trimming at Q25, MiXCR clonotype calling, in-frame beta chains only. Rows matching on CDR3 protein sequence are summarized as one entry with the most common DNA and genes. This sample holds roughly 180,000 distinct CDR3 sequences; about a fifth were observed only once. The ten biggest clones cover about 25% of the sample. This specimen consisted of CD8+ T cells from cultured PBMCs, obtained from culture after CMV antigen stimulation. The source is a human donor in good health (CMV status not recorded). Some clones in this sample may be carry-over from other donors' samples.

The count of this clonotype is one. The chain links TRBV6-1 to TRBJ2-2, with D tentatively TRBD2 (5 bases). Germline CDR1 reads MNHNS; CDR2 reads SASEGT. The CDR3 runs to 15 residues. V dropped 4 bases and J dropped 4 bases, with 13 bases sitting between them. CDR3 protein: CASSGRTLPTGELFF. The CDR3 coding sequence is TGTGCCAGCAGTGGGCGGACTCTACCCACCGGGGAGCTGTTTTTT.

The V gene is TRBV12-5, the J gene TRBJ2-3; 8 bases map to TRBD1. With V trimmed by 5 bases and J by 6 bases, 4 bases remained unmatched. The CDR3 extends over 13 amino acids. Germline V lookup: CDR1 LGHNT, CDR2 FRNRAP. The CDR3 here is CASGLDRADTQYF. CDR3 DNA: TGTGCTAGTGGTCTGGACAGGGCCGATACGCAGTATTTT. Together with reference TRBV12-5 and TRBJ2-3, the CDR3 gives the full variable domain: DARVTQTPRHKVTEMGQEVTMRCQPILGHNTVFWYRQTMMQGLELLAYFRNRAPLDDSGMPKDRFSAEMPDATLATLKIQPSEPRDSAVYFCASGLDRADTQYFGPGTRLTVL.

This clonotype was observed a handful of times. The chain couples TRBV7-3 to TRBJ1-6; D possibly corresponds to TRBD1 (5 bases). Trimming cost V 5 bases and J 4 bases, with 12 bases left between them. This CDR3 comprises 15 residues. Germline V lookup: CDR1 SGHTA, CDR2 FQGTGA. The CDR3 is CASSPAGGYNSPLHF. DNA for the CDR3: TGTGCCAGCAGCCCCGCGGGGGGTTATAATTCACCCCTCCACTTT.

The chain recombines TRBV7-8 with TRBJ2-5, with D tentatively TRBD2 (6 bases). The CDR3 runs to 15 residues. V was clipped by 5 bases and J by 4 bases, with 17 bases between them. Germline V gene sequence: CDR1 SGHVS, CDR2 FQNEAQ. The CDR3 DNA reads TGTGCCAGCAGCCCAACCGGGGACTCCCCAGAGACCCAGTACTTC. Its protein is CASSPTGDSPETQYF. Full variable domain (rest looked up from reference TRBV7-8 and TRBJ2-5): GAGVSQSPRYKVAKRGQDVALRCDPISGHVSLFWYQQALGQGPEFLTYFQNEAQLDKSGLPSDRFFAERPEGSVSTLKIQRTQQEDSAVYLCASSPTGDSPETQYFGPGTRLLVL.

This clonotype was counted a few times. The rearrangement links TRBV20-1 to TRBJ2-2; D is possibly TRBD1 (6 bases). The V gene lost 0 bases and the J gene lost 4 bases, with 15 bases spanning the gap. CDR1 DFQATT and CDR2 SNEGSKA come from the germline V gene (reference sequence). The CDR3 length is 16 residues. CDR3 sequence (DNA): TGCAGTGCTAGAGATCACAGGGTGGATAGCACCGGGGAGCTGTTTTTT. Translation: CSARDHRVDSTGELFF.

There are a few counts of this clonotype. This chain links TRBV6-1 with TRBJ1-4; TRBD1 matches at 8 bases. J was trimmed by 6 bases and V by 7 bases; bases with no gene match: 16. The CDR3 spans 17 residues. Germline values: CDR1 MNHNS, CDR2 SASEGT. The CDR3 sequence is CASTRLRQGAVYEKLFF. As DNA, the CDR3 is TGTGCCAGCACCCGACTTCGGCAGGGGGCGGTATATGAAAAACTGTTTTTT.

In its sample, this clonotype was seen a few times. This chain joins TRBV7-2 and TRBJ1-5; a weak D match, TRBD1 (5 bases). Trimming removed 4 bases at V and 7 bases at J, with 14 bases between. The CDR3 loop spans 14 amino acids. Germline values: CDR1 SGHTA, CDR2 FQGNSA. The CDR3: CASSWGEGGQPQHF. The DNA for the CDR3 is TGTGCCAGCAGCTGGGGGGAGGGAGGGCAGCCCCAGCATTTT.

The gene calls are TRBV2 and TRBJ2-7; possibly TRBD1 for D (5 bases). Germline CDR1 is SNHLY and CDR2 is FYNNEI. The V end lost 8 bases, the J end lost 4 bases, and 12 bases lay between the germline ends. CDR3 length equals 12 residues. The DNA of the CDR3 is TGTGCCAGCCGACAGACAAGGTACGAGCAGTACTTC. Its protein is CASRQTRYEQYF.

This chain uses TRBV7-9 with TRBJ2-7, with 7 bases that match TRBD2. Unmatched junction bases numbered 11, after V lost 4 bases and J lost 5 bases. The V gene's germline CDR1 is SEHNR and CDR2 FQNEAQ (reference sequence). The CDR3 spans 15 residues. The CDR3 DNA is TGTGCCAGCAGCTCCTCCGACACGGCGGGGGACGAGCAGTACTTC. The encoded protein is CASSSSDTAGDEQYF. Variable domain in full (rest from reference TRBV7-9 and TRBJ2-7): DTGVSQNPRHKITKRGQNVTFRCDPISEHNRLYWYRQTLGQGPEFLTYFQNEAQLEKSRLLSDRFSAERPKGSFSTLEIQRTEQGDSAMYLCASSSSDTAGDEQYFGPGTRLTVT.

This clonotype showed up just a few times. This chain joins TRBV5-1 and TRBJ2-1; D uncertain. Trimming took 4 bases from V and 5 from J, leaving 13 bases between them. The CDR3 has 14 amino acids. Germline V gene data show CDR1 as SGHRS and CDR2 as YFSETQ. In DNA form, the CDR3 reads TGCGCCAGCAGCGATACGGCTCCGCACAATGAGCAGTTCTTC. Encoded protein: CASSDTAPHNEQFF.

Only a few counts were recorded for this clonotype. V usage is TRBV7-2 and J usage is TRBJ2-7, with 7 bases aligning to TRBD1. V was clipped by 5 bases and J by 3 bases; unmatched bases: 7. Looked up from germline, CDR1 is SGHTA and CDR2 is FQGNSA. The CDR3 totals 14 residues. CDR3 nucleotides: TGTGCCAGCAGCATGGGACAGTGGGGCTACGAGCAGTACTTC. Translation: CASSMGQWGYEQYF.

This clonotype turned up a few times. The chain is built from TRBV4-1 and TRBJ2-5; TRBD2 is a possible D gene (6 bases). The germline gives CDR1 MGHRA, CDR2 YSYEKL. Deletions cut 0 bases from V and 3 bases from J, with 8 bases between. The CDR3 is 14 amino acids. This CDR3 is CASSQDGGEETQYF. The DNA for the CDR3 is TGCGCCAGCAGCCAAGATGGAGGGGAAGAGACCCAGTACTTC.

This clonotype occurred a few times. The CDR3 region has the DNA TGTGCCAGCAGTAAAATTCCTGGGCTAGCGGGGACAGATACGCAGTATTTT. Translation gives CASSKIPGLAGTDTQYF. The chain has TRBV7-2 and TRBJ2-3; 9 bases match TRBD2. Trimming removed 6 bases from V and 3 bases from J; junction bases left unmatched: 13. Germline CDR1 reads SGHTA; CDR2 reads FQGNSA. The CDR3 has 17 amino acids.

This clonotype was picked up a small number of times. This chain uses TRBV7-9 with TRBJ1-5; possibly TRBD1 for D (5 bases). The V gene lost 3 bases and the J gene lost 4 bases, with 7 bases spanning the gap. The CDR3 contains 13 residues. Germline loops: CDR1 SEHNR, CDR2 FQNEAQ (reference sequence). The CDR3 DNA reads as TGTGCCAGCAGCTTGTGGGGGAATCAGCCCCAGCATTTT. Protein product: CASSLWGNQPQHF.

This clonotype was seen only a few times. The chain is built from TRBV6-2 or TRBV6-3 and TRBJ1-1; 10 positions agree with TRBD1. Germline V gene lookup returns CDR1 MNHEY and CDR2 SVGEGT. V shed 5 bases, J shed 7 bases, and the junction held 7 bases outside the gene matches. The CDR3 length is 14 residues. The CDR3 spells CASSEPDRGYEAFF. The CDR3 DNA is TGTGCCAGCAGTGAGCCGGACAGGGGGTATGAAGCTTTCTTT.

This clonotype was counted between two and nine times. The chain carries TRBV28 and TRBJ1-2; 7 positions agree with TRBD1. Germline V gene lookup returns CDR1 MDHEN and CDR2 SYDVKM. The CDR3 has 16 amino acids. The junction had 16 bases not matched to a gene; V was cut back by 8 bases and J by 4 bases. The CDR3 reads CASYLHRQGGVYGYTF. CDR3 nucleotide sequence: TGTGCCAGCTATTTACATCGCCAGGGGGGAGTCTATGGCTACACCTTC.

This clonotype was recorded a few times. The rearrangement links TRBV27 to TRBJ1-2; D ambiguous. Germline CDR1 and CDR2: MNHEY and SMNVEV (reference sequence). The CDR3 extends over 13 amino acids. Trimming took 5 bases from V and 0 from J, leaving 7 bases between them. CDR3 bases: TGTGCCAGCAGTCTACGGGCTAACTATGGCTACACCTTC. It specifies CASSLRANYGYTF.

V and J are TRBV2 and TRBJ1-2, with D perhaps matching TRBD1 (6 bases). Germline values: CDR1 SNHLY, CDR2 FYNNEI. V was cut by 10 bases and J by 1 base, with 13 bases left in between. The CDR3 totals 13 residues. CDR3 protein: CATRDTFNYGYTF. The CDR3 DNA sequence: TGTGCCACCCGGGACACCTTTAACTATGGCTACACCTTC.

This rearrangement joins TRBV6-2 or TRBV6-3 to TRBJ1-5; 8 bases map to TRBD1. The CDR3 sequence is 15 residues long. Trimming at V came to 0 bases and at J to 6 bases, leaving 4 bases not matched to a gene. Germline CDR1 and CDR2: MNHEY and SVGEGT. The CDR3 protein is CASSYSRTGPQPQHF. In DNA, the CDR3 is TGTGCCAGCAGTTACTCGCGGACAGGGCCTCAGCCCCAGCATTTT.

The chain links TRBV5-6 to TRBJ1-5; possibly TRBD1 for D (5 bases). The germline V and J ends were trimmed by 5 bases and 1 base, with 10 bases remaining between them. Germline values: CDR1 SGHDT, CDR2 YYEEEE. This CDR3 is 14 amino acids long. CDR3 sequence reads: CASSDPGSNQPQHF. In DNA, the CDR3 is TGTGCCAGCAGTGATCCAGGGAGCAATCAGCCCCAGCATTTT.

This clonotype was counted a few times. The gene calls are TRBV4-1 and TRBJ1-1, with a tentative D call TRBD1 (5 bases). The germline V gene has CDR1 MGHRA and CDR2 YSYEKL. Trimming left V 0 bases short and J 5 bases short, with 13 bases between. This CDR3 contains 15 residues. The CDR3 nucleotides are TGCGCCAGCAGCCAAGATAGGAGTAGGGGAACTGAAGCTTTCTTT. Its translation is CASSQDRSRGTEAFF.

This clonotype was recorded a few times. V is TRBV4-3 and J is TRBJ2-3; D unclear. The CDR3 has 14 amino acids. V lost 0 bases and J 6 bases, leaving 10 bases between the germline ends. From germline, CDR1 is LGHNA and CDR2 YSLEER. The DNA of the CDR3 is TGCGCCAGCAGCCAAGATGGCATTACGGATACGCAGTATTTT. Amino acids: CASSQDGITDTQYF.

The chain is built from TRBV14 and TRBJ1-5; D ambiguous. Deletions cut 0 bases from V and 0 bases from J, with 3 bases between. The CDR3 has 14 residues. CDR1 and CDR2 (germline): SGHDN, FVKESK. For the CDR3, the DNA is TGTGCCAGCAGCCAAGAGTATAGCAATCAGCCCCAGCATTTT. Its translation is CASSQEYSNQPQHF.

This clonotype was observed a handful of times. The chain couples TRBV7-9 to TRBJ2-4; TRBD2 matches at 8 bases. The V and J ends lost 7 bases and 0 bases, in that order; junction bases with no gene match: 17. The CDR3 has 19 amino acids. CDR1 is SEHNR, CDR2 FQNEAQ, per germline (reference sequence). The CDR3 here is CASTPGGAGDPLAKNIQYF. CDR3 in DNA: TGTGCCAGCACCCCGGGGGGGGCGGGGGACCCGCTAGCCAAAAACATTCAGTACTTC.

This clonotype was counted between two and nine times. The chain is built from TRBV7-2 and TRBJ1-2, with a possible D match to TRBD1 (5 bases). CDR1 and CDR2 (germline): SGHTA, FQGNSA. This CDR3 has 16 residues. V was shortened by 5 bases and J by 3 bases, with 19 bases between the two germline ends. The CDR3: CASSATPGRPDYGYTF. The CDR3 bases are TGTGCCAGCAGCGCAACACCGGGACGGCCAGACTATGGCTACACCTTC.

The rearrangement links TRBV5-1 to TRBJ1-1; D is ambiguous. V gave up 6 bases and J gave up 5 bases, with 14 bases separating them. Per germline, CDR1 SGHRS and CDR2 YFSETQ. The CDR3 extends over 13 amino acids. CDR3 protein: CASTIQFGTEAFF. Written as DNA, the CDR3 is TGCGCCAGCACCATTCAGTTCGGAACTGAAGCTTTCTTT.

A few counts support this clonotype. The rearrangement uses TRBV6-5 and TRBJ1-1; no reliable D call. CDR1 MNHEY and CDR2 SVGAGI come from the germline V gene. CDR3 length: 13 amino acids. Trimming shortened V by 2 bases and J by 0 bases, and 4 bases separated the two germline ends. The CDR3 loop is CASSYELNTEAFF. CDR3 nucleotide sequence: TGTGCCAGCAGTTACGAACTGAACACTGAAGCTTTCTTT.

The gene calls are TRBV4-1 and TRBJ1-1; D unclear. This CDR3 spans 16 amino acids. Germline V gene lookup returns CDR1 MGHRA and CDR2 YSYEKL. V was pared by 1 base and J by 10 bases, with 22 bases between. CDR3 region: CASSQAQSLTYPAAFF. The CDR3 nucleotides read TGCGCCAGCAGCCAAGCTCAATCCCTTACCTACCCCGCAGCTTTCTTT.

The chain recombines TRBV7-2 with TRBJ2-3; D call uncertain. This CDR3 contains 14 residues. Germline V lookup: CDR1 SGHTA, CDR2 FQGNSA. V dropped 1 base and J dropped 5 bases, with 10 bases sitting between them. The DNA for the CDR3 is TGTGCCAGCAGCTTAGATTACGGGCTAGATACGCAGTATTTT. As protein: CASSLDYGLDTQYF.